This TCR beta chain was documented in a study of CD8 T cells in ankylosing spondylitis. Overall study findings and caveats: Ankylosing spondylitis blood seemed to carry a telltale TCR beta motif made of several highly homologous variants. Disease-linked clones bore a CD8+ phenotype and were relatively rare in peripheral blood. Matched ankylosing spondylitis synovial fluid reportedly contained a significantly enriched population of disease-linked clones.

This clonotype was found many times. Antigen: not known. Each TCR beta library was made by quantitative 5'-RACE that incorporated molecular barcodes. TCRdb reprocessed the 5' RACE reads via MiXCR and lists one record per CDR3 protein. The table records approximately 250,000 distinct CDR3 sequences, roughly a quarter of them present only once. This CDR3 is 14 amino acids long. Per the germline V gene, CDR1 is SQVTM and CDR2 is ANQGSEA. Between the trimmed V and J ends, which lost 6 bases and 1 base, there was a span of 13 bases. The TCR comes from a male donor with ankylosing spondylitis or in good health (not recorded which). The specimen was blood, either unsorted or a sorted T cell fraction (not recorded which). This chain joins TRBV29-1 and TRBJ2-1; D may be TRBD2 (7 bases). CDR3 residues: CSVEGGESYNEQFF. CDR3 coding DNA: TGCAGCGTCGAGGGGGGGGAGTCCTACAATGAGCAGTTCTTC.